One and the same sample provided the 18 T cell receptor beta chains below, sequenced in a study of T-cell reconstitution after alpha-beta-depleted transplantation in children. The library targeted TCRbeta and was prepared with unique molecular identifiers. TCRdb called the PCR reads again in MiXCR, with one record for every CDR3 protein. Altogether roughly 400,000 distinct CDR3 sequences are present, roughly two fifths being singletons, with the ten largest covering 27%. This specimen consisted of PBMCs, obtained before TCRalphabeta/CD19-depleted stem cell transplant. These receptors were obtained from a girl aged 2 to 9 with aplastic anemia, due to receive a stem cell transplant.

The chain links TRBV28 to TRBJ2-7, with D unresolved. Trimming removed 5 bases from V and 0 bases from J, with 8 bases in between. Germline V lookup: CDR1 MDHEN, CDR2 SYDVKM. The CDR3 consists of 13 residues. The CDR3 reads CASSPSPSYEQYF. The CDR3 DNA sequence: TGTGCCAGCAGTCCATCCCCCTCCTACGAGCAGTACTTC.

The chain joins TRBV4-1 to TRBJ2-3; D remains unclear. The germline V and J ends were trimmed by 4 bases and 2 bases, with 13 bases remaining between them. This CDR3 contains 15 residues. The germline V gene has CDR1 MGHRA and CDR2 YSYEKL. Written as DNA, the CDR3 is TGCGCCAGCAGCCTTGGTTCATTAATCACAGATACGCAGTATTTT. Amino acid sequence: CASSLGSLITDTQYF.

This clonotype was counted between two and nine times. The chain couples TRBV4-1 to TRBJ1-4, with TRBD1 matching 11 bases. Germline V CDR1 and CDR2: MGHRA, YSYEKL. This CDR3 has 18 residues. J gave up 4 bases and V 1 base, and 8 bases lay outside the gene matches. The CDR3 sequence is CASSQGKDRGQSNEKLFF. The DNA for the CDR3 is TGCGCCAGCAGCCAAGGGAAGGACAGGGGGCAAAGTAATGAAAAACTGTTTTTT.

This clonotype was seen many times. The rearrangement uses TRBV4-3 and TRBJ2-1; 9 bases agree with TRBD2. Germline-derived CDR1 and CDR2 are LGHNA and YSLEER. V was pared by 0 bases and J by 2 bases, with 5 bases of the junction left unmatched. This CDR3 comprises 17 residues. The CDR3 protein is CASSQDQRLAAYNEQFF. The CDR3, as DNA: TGCGCCAGCAGCCAAGATCAAAGACTAGCGGCCTACAATGAGCAGTTCTTC.

J is TRBJ2-1 and V is TRBV4-1, with 12 nucleotides matching TRBD2. Losses at the gene ends were 1 base for V and 4 bases for J; bases not matched to a gene: 2. Germline V gene data show CDR1 as MGHRA and CDR2 as YSYEKL. The CDR3 extends over 16 amino acids. The CDR3 loop reads CASSQVTSGGYNEQFF. CDR3 DNA: TGCGCCAGCAGCCAAGTGACTAGCGGGGGTTACAATGAGCAGTTCTTC.

The chain uses TRBV20-1 and TRBJ1-5; tentative D call: TRBD1 (5 bases). The germline V and J ends were trimmed by 1 base and 7 bases, with 11 bases remaining between them. This CDR3 spans 13 amino acids. Looked up from germline, CDR1 is DFQATT and CDR2 is SNEGSKA (reference sequence). CDR3 amino acids: CSARAGGRQPQHF. The CDR3 DNA is TGCAGTGCTAGAGCTGGGGGTAGGCAGCCCCAGCATTTT.

This clonotype was recorded many times. The V call is TRBV11-2, the J call TRBJ2-3, with D maybe TRBD2 (6 bases). There are 15 residues in the CDR3. Trimming removed 1 base at V and 2 bases at J, with 10 bases between. Germline CDR1 reads SGHAT; CDR2 reads FQNNGV. As DNA, the CDR3 is TGTGCCAGCAGCTTAGCAGGGACTTTCACAGATACGCAGTATTTT. This encodes CASSLAGTFTDTQYF.

V usage is TRBV20-1 and J usage is TRBJ2-5, with D possibly being TRBD2 (7 bases). The germline CDR1 and CDR2 sequences are DFQATT and SNEGSKA (reference sequence). V was clipped by 6 bases and J by 3 bases, with 17 bases between them. This CDR3 is 14 amino acids long. The CDR3 nucleotides are TGCAGTGCCCCCGGGGGCGGGGGCGAAGAGACCCAGTACTTC. This sequence encodes CSAPGGGGEETQYF.

This clonotype appeared many times. J is TRBJ2-4 and V is TRBV12-3 or TRBV12-4; D ambiguous. The CDR3 spans 14 residues. Trimming shortened V by 5 bases and J by 1 base, and 9 bases separated the two germline ends. CDR3 residues: CASSPKVAKNIQYF. The CDR3 region has the DNA TGTGCCAGCAGTCCGAAGGTGGCCAAAAACATTCAGTACTTC.

This clonotype was detected ten times or more. The CDR3 DNA follows: TGTGCCAGCAGCTTAGCTGTAACCGGGGAGCTGTTTTTT. Residues: CASSLAVTGELFF. The rearrangement joins TRBV11-2 to TRBJ2-2; no clear D gene. With 1 base removed from V and 5 bases from J, the gap between germline ends came to 5 bases. The CDR3 is 13 residues long. Looked up from germline, CDR1 is SGHAT and CDR2 is FQNNGV.

This clonotype showed up many times. This chain joins TRBV29-1 and TRBJ2-1; TRBD2 agrees at 12 bases. Germline CDR1 SQVTM, CDR2 ANQGSEA. The CDR3 totals 14 residues. The CDR3 spells CNVWTSGTYNEQFF. As DNA, the CDR3 is TGCAACGTATGGACTAGCGGGACGTACAATGAGCAGTTCTTC.

This clonotype was seen at least ten times. The chain couples TRBV20-1 to TRBJ2-6; D is unclear. The V end lost 3 bases, the J end lost 1 base, and 4 bases lay between the germline ends. Germline CDR1 reads DFQATT; CDR2 reads SNEGSKA (reference sequence). The CDR3 is 13 residues long. CDR3: CSARGSGANVLTF. In DNA form, the CDR3 reads TGCAGTGCTAGGGGTTCTGGGGCCAACGTCCTGACTTTC.

V usage is TRBV14 and J usage is TRBJ2-3; 8 bases map to TRBD1. Germline-derived CDR1 and CDR2 are SGHDN and FVKESK. The CDR3 length is 14 residues. V dropped 3 bases and J dropped 2; count of bases not matched to a gene: 1. In DNA form, the CDR3 reads TGTGCCAGCAGCCAGGACAGGGCCACAGATACGCAGTATTTT. Translated, it gives CASSQDRATDTQYF.

The chain uses TRBV7-9 and TRBJ1-1; D gene ambiguous. The germline V and J ends were trimmed by 5 bases and 6 bases, with 16 bases remaining between them. There are 14 residues in the CDR3. Germline CDR1 is SEHNR and CDR2 is FQNEAQ (reference sequence). CDR3 DNA: TGTGCCAGCAGCCATCTCGGACCGGGATCTGAAGCTTTCTTT. Amino acid sequence: CASSHLGPGSEAFF. Full variable domain (remainder filled in from reference TRBV7-9 and TRBJ1-1): DTGVSQNPRHKITKRGQNVTFRCDPISEHNRLYWYRQTLGQGPEFLTYFQNEAQLEKSRLLSDRFSAERPKGSFSTLEIQRTEQGDSAMYLCASSHLGPGSEAFFGQGTRLTVV.

This clonotype was recorded a few times. This chain links TRBV3-1 with TRBJ2-7, with D tentatively TRBD1 (5 bases). The CDR3 runs 14 residues. Deletions cut 4 bases from V and 3 bases from J, with 13 bases between. Germline CDR1 is LGHDT and CDR2 is YNNKEL (reference sequence). The CDR3 sequence is CASSPWGGNYEQYF. CDR3 in DNA: TGTGCCAGCAGCCCCTGGGGCGGAAACTACGAGCAGTACTTC.

This chain joins TRBV20-1 and TRBJ2-7; D gene unclear. CDR3 size: 13 residues. V was trimmed by 3 bases and J by 5 bases, leaving 14 bases between them. Germline-derived CDR1 and CDR2 are DFQATT and SNEGSKA (reference sequence). The CDR3 is CSASVTALDEQYF. The DNA of the CDR3 is TGCAGTGCTAGTGTTACAGCACTCGACGAGCAGTACTTC.

This clonotype appeared once. The V call is TRBV7-2, the J call TRBJ2-4, with 10 bases that match TRBD1. Looked up from germline, CDR1 is SGHTA and CDR2 is FQGNSA. The CDR3 is 14 amino acids. V shed 3 bases and J 7 bases; nucleotides not matched to a gene: 3. CDR3 in amino acids: CASSLGTGVNIQYF. In DNA, the CDR3 is TGTGCCAGCAGCTTGGGGACAGGGGTGAACATTCAGTACTTC. Supplemented by reference TRBV7-2 and TRBJ2-4, the full variable domain reads GAGVSQSPSNKVTEKGKDVELRCDPISGHTALYWYRQSLGQGLEFLIYFQGNSAPDKSGLPSDRFSAERTGGSVSTLTIQRTQQEDSAVYLCASSLGTGVNIQYFGAGTRLSVL.

The chain combines TRBV6-5 with TRBJ2-2; D is unresolved. The V end lost 0 bases, the J end lost 3 bases, and 11 bases lay between the germline ends. In germline, CDR1 is MNHEY, CDR2 SVGAGI. This CDR3 has 16 amino acids. CDR3 region: CASSYSVGLDTGELFF. In DNA form, the CDR3 reads TGTGCCAGCAGTTACTCCGTGGGCCTGGACACCGGGGAGCTGTTTTTT.